These 19 T cell receptor beta chains came from one sample sequenced in a study of blood T cell repertoires in COVID-19. Repertoires were generated with immunoSEQ multiplex PCR, while TCRdb's copy carries only in-frame clones and drops some. This table has over 100,000 clones, approximately 84% appearing once. The sequenced material came from peripheral blood. These receptors all stem from a man aged 35-49 years with acute or convalescent COVID-19.

This rearrangement joins TRBV15 to TRBJ1-1; the D is unclear. The CDR3 covers 13 residues. V was shortened by 1 base and J by 11 bases, with 14 bases between the two germline ends. The germline V gene encodes CDR1 LNHNV and CDR2 YYDKDF (reference sequence). The chain's CDR3 is CATSRGAGAVAFF. The CDR3 DNA is TGTGCCACCAGCAGAGGAGCGGGAGCTGTGGCTTTCTTT.

This clone was counted once. J is TRBJ1-5 and V is TRBV5-5; 7 nucleotides align to TRBD1. The V gene end was trimmed by 2 bases and the J gene end by 3 bases; junction bases not matched to a gene: 8. From germline, CDR1 is SGHKS and CDR2 YYEKEE (reference sequence). The CDR3 spans 16 residues. In DNA, the CDR3 is TGTGCCAGCAGCTTCGCTACAGGGGAACCCAATCAGCCCCAGCATTTT. It translates to CASSFATGEPNQPQHF.

The J gene is TRBJ2-5, the V gene TRBV19; TRBD2 matches 10 bases. From germline, CDR1 is LNHDA and CDR2 SQIVND (reference sequence). V was clipped by 6 bases and J by 5 bases; unmatched bases: 6. The CDR3 is 14 residues long. As DNA, the CDR3 is TGTGCCAGTAGGAGCGGGGGGGCCCGGGAGACCCAGTACTTC. Its translation is CASRSGGARETQYF.

A single count supports this clone. This sequence joins TRBV7-9 and TRBJ1-3; 8 bases line up with TRBD1. Germline V lookup: CDR1 SEHNR, CDR2 FQNEAQ (reference sequence). With V trimmed by 5 bases and J by 3 bases, 6 bases remained unmatched. CDR3 length equals 15 residues. CDR3 nucleotide sequence: TGTGCCAGCAGCCAGACAGGGGCTGTTGGAAACACCATATATTTT. This gives the protein CASSQTGAVGNTIYF. The whole variable domain, filled in from reference TRBV7-9 and TRBJ1-3, reads DTGVSQNPRHKITKRGQNVTFRCDPISEHNRLYWYRQTLGQGPEFLTYFQNEAQLEKSRLLSDRFSAERPKGSFSTLEIQRTEQGDSAMYLCASSQTGAVGNTIYFGEGSWLTVV.

The chain links TRBV28 to TRBJ1-4; a weak D match, TRBD1 (5 bases). Germline lookup yields CDR1 MDHEN and CDR2 SYDVKM. Trimming took off 2 bases at V and 6 bases at J, with 10 bases between the two ends. The CDR3 is made up of 14 amino acids. The CDR3 sequence: CASSLESQDEKLFF. The CDR3 coding sequence is TGTGCCAGCAGTTTAGAGTCACAGGATGAAAAACTGTTTTTT.

V usage is TRBV7-2 and J usage is TRBJ2-7; D is uncertain. Germline loops: CDR1 SGHTA, CDR2 FQGNSA. Trimming removed 1 base at V and 0 bases at J, with 13 bases between. This CDR3 contains 16 residues. CDR3 sequence: CASSLVSAKSSYEQYF. The CDR3 DNA follows: TGTGCCAGCAGCTTAGTTTCCGCAAAGAGCTCCTACGAGCAGTACTTC.

V gene TRBV19 combines with J gene TRBJ1-6; 10 bases align to TRBD1. V shed 5 bases and J 4 bases; nucleotides not matched to a gene: 14. The CDR3 sequence is 19 residues long. The germline gives CDR1 LNHDA, CDR2 SQIVND (reference sequence). This CDR3 is CASSFAGTGARSYNSPLHF. CDR3 DNA: TGTGCCAGTAGTTTCGCCGGGACAGGGGCACGGTCATATAATTCACCCCTCCACTTT.

The sample holds a few counts of this clone. The rearrangement links TRBV18 to TRBJ1-2; D not certain. Looked up from germline, CDR1 is KGHSH and CDR2 is LQKENI. Trimming cost V 6 bases and J 7 bases, with 24 bases left between them. The length of the CDR3 is 16 residues. The CDR3 here is CASSDVEIGALTGYTF. The CDR3 region has the DNA TGTGCCAGCTCCGACGTGGAAATCGGAGCCCTAACTGGCTACACCTTC.

The V call is TRBV12-3 or TRBV12-4, the J call TRBJ2-3; no firm D call. The V end lost 3 bases, the J end lost 5 bases, and 6 bases lay between the germline ends. The CDR3 runs 12 residues. The CDR3 nucleotides read TGTGCCAGCAGTTTCGTCCTAGATACGCAGTATTTT. It translates to CASSFVLDTQYF.

The rearrangement uses TRBV7-9 and TRBJ2-7, with 7 bases fitting TRBD1. Germline-derived CDR1 and CDR2 are SEHNR and FQNEAQ (reference sequence). The CDR3 has 13 residues. V lost 5 bases, J lost 3 bases, and 4 bases stayed unmatched. The CDR3: CASSPRTGYEQYF. The CDR3 DNA sequence: TGTGCCAGCAGCCCCCGGACAGGCTACGAGCAGTACTTC.

The CDR3 DNA is TGTGCCAGCTCACCATCGGAGACAGGAGCCATGAACACTGAAGCTTTCTTT. This gives the protein CASSPSETGAMNTEAFF. The chain combines TRBV18 with TRBJ1-1, with a tentative D call TRBD1 (6 bases). The V end was cut by 2 bases, the J end by 0 bases, with 16 bases between. The CDR3 extends over 17 amino acids. Germline-derived CDR1 and CDR2 are KGHSH and LQKENI.

This clone was seen a single time. As DNA, the CDR3 is TGTGCCAGCAGTCCCTTGAAAGAGGGTCGAGAAAAACTGTTTTTT. Its translation: CASSPLKEGREKLFF. The V and J genes are TRBV27 and TRBJ1-4; no firm D call. The CDR3 consists of 15 residues. Looked up from germline, CDR1 is MNHEY and CDR2 is SMNVEV (reference sequence). V was pared by 5 bases and J by 8 bases, with 18 bases between.

This clone was counted once. The V gene is TRBV7-2, the J gene TRBJ2-7; TRBD2 aligns across 13 bases. Germline lookup yields CDR1 SGHTA and CDR2 FQGNSA. The CDR3 loop spans 16 amino acids. V shed 6 bases and J 4 bases; nucleotides not matched to a gene: 9. In nucleotides, the CDR3 is TGTGCCAGCAGTTTCGGGACTAGCGGGGCCGGGTACGAGCAGTACTTC. Its translation: CASSFGTSGAGYEQYF.

V is TRBV29-1 and J is TRBJ1-1; D is perhaps TRBD1 (5 bases). Germline V gives CDR1 SQVTM, CDR2 ANQGSEA. V lost 7 bases to trimming and J lost 2 bases, with 14 bases between them. CDR3 length: 13 residues. CDR3 nucleotides: TGCAGCGCCGCAAGCGGGGACAACACTGAAGCTTTCTTT. It yields the protein CSAASGDNTEAFF.

The rearrangement uses TRBV15 and TRBJ2-2, with D possibly matching TRBD1 (5 bases). The CDR3 is made up of 15 amino acids. Per the germline V gene, CDR1 is LNHNV and CDR2 is YYDKDF (reference sequence). V was pared by 1 base and J by 3 bases, with 9 bases between. CDR3 coding DNA: TGTGCCACCAGCAGAGTGCCAGGGTACACCGGGGAGCTGTTTTTT. This translates into CATSRVPGYTGELFF.

This rearrangement joins TRBV11-2 to TRBJ2-1, with D perhaps matching TRBD1 (5 bases). V shed 2 bases and J shed 9 bases, with 11 bases lying between them. Germline lookup yields CDR1 SGHAT and CDR2 FQNNGV. This CDR3 contains 13 residues. The CDR3, as DNA: TGTGCCAGCAGCTTACTTGGGGCATCTGAGCAGTTCTTC. It codes for CASSLLGASEQFF.

About this clone: Additional DNA sequences in this sample encode the identical CDR3. V and J are TRBV18 and TRBJ2-5; TRBD1 is a possible D gene (6 bases). V lost 0 bases to trimming and J lost 5 bases, with 10 bases between them. This CDR3 region has 14 residues. Germline values: CDR1 KGHSH, CDR2 LQKENI. DNA for the CDR3: TGTGCCAGCTCACCACCGGGACAAGGGGAGACCCAGTACTTC. Its protein is CASSPPGQGETQYF.

The genes are TRBV10-3 and TRBJ1-1; possible D gene TRBD1, 6 bases. The CDR3 has 12 amino acids. The V gene's germline CDR1 is ENHRY and CDR2 SYGVKD. Trimming cost V 2 bases and J 8 bases, with 9 bases left between them. The CDR3 here is CAISEQQGEAFF. The CDR3 DNA follows: TGTGCCATCAGTGAGCAGCAGGGGGAAGCTTTCTTT.

The chain links TRBV27 to TRBJ2-1, with TRBD2 matching over 12 bases. V trimming: 5 bases; J trimming: 5 bases; junction bases outside the gene matches: 7. The CDR3 totals 16 residues. The germline gives CDR1 MNHEY, CDR2 SMNVEV (reference sequence). CDR3 sequence: CASSRRTSGVNNEQFF. CDR3 nucleotide sequence: TGTGCCAGCAGTCGGCGGACTAGCGGGGTGAACAATGAGCAGTTCTTC.